Given below is one T cell receptor (beta chain) in context. The antigen remains unidentified. Whether given at about 4 or about 12 weeks, second doses were pooled. This record comes from a study of T cell responses to AZD1222 COVID-19 vaccine. V lost 0 bases and J lost 7; bases outside the gene matches: 5. This CDR3 has 16 residues. CDR1 SGHTA and CDR2 FQGNSA come from the germline V gene. Assay: immunoSEQ multiplex PCR; the TCRdb copy retains only in-frame clones and omits some. Here the sample spans about 88,000 clones, about nine tenths being singletons. Study-wide findings and caveats: Unmutated variant regions are reportedly targeted by nearly half of spike-specific TCRs. There were mostly white British donors and more females than males, and clonal diversity was possibly underestimated. Compared with day 0, the breadth and depth of the Spike-specific TCR repertoire rose significantly after two doses of AZD1222.

The chain uses TRBV7-2 and TRBJ2-1; 11 nucleotides align to TRBD2. This clonotype originated in an adult who received the AZD1222 COVID-19 vaccine. Sequencing used peripheral blood, obtained 28 days after the second AZD1222 dose. CDR3 amino acids: CASSLAWVAGGNEQFF. CDR3 bases: TGTGCCAGCAGCTTAGCTTGGGTAGCGGGGGGGAATGAGCAGTTCTTC.